The rows below give T cell receptor beta chains drawn from one sample of a study of human T cells and chemical hapten exposure. TCRdb passed the RACE reads through MiXCR, listing each CDR3 protein once. The sample includes some 53,000 distinct CDR3 sequences, about 10% of them seen just once. The sample was whole blood, taken in connection with sensitization to the hapten diphenylcyclopropenone (DPC). Receptors originate from a woman aged 40 to 49 with alopecia areata. Some clones in this sample may be carry-over from other donors' samples. Each CDR3 is given with its conserved first and last residue. D genes are given only for firm matches. Some rows have no size entry. The others give once, few or many, or a class for an expanded clone.

CDR3 protein: CASSEVQGSPLHF
J gene: TRBJ1-6
V gene: TRBV2
clone size: many
D gene: -

CDR3 protein: CASTVRGGGGDEQFF
J gene: TRBJ2-1
V gene: TRBV11-2
clone size: few
D gene: -

CDR3 protein: CSAQQGLSGYTF
J gene: TRBJ1-2
V gene: TRBV20-1
clone size: -
D gene: TRBD1

CDR3 protein: CASSTPGLNLFF
J gene: TRBJ2-1
V gene: TRBV19
clone size: few
D gene: -

CDR3 protein: CASSPDTFGYGYTF
J gene: TRBJ1-2
V gene: TRBV7-2
clone size: many
D gene: -

CDR3 protein: CASSIIGVGSGELFF
J gene: TRBJ2-2
V gene: TRBV19
clone size: few
D gene: -

CDR3 protein: CASSQDSDQTDTQYF
J gene: TRBJ2-3
V gene: TRBV3-1
clone size: many
D gene: -

CDR3 protein: CAISVGDNSPLHF
J gene: TRBJ1-6
V gene: TRBV10-3
clone size: many
D gene: -

CDR3 protein: CASSQTGGWNSNQPQHF
J gene: TRBJ1-5
V gene: TRBV12-3/TRBV12-4
clone size: -
D gene: TRBD1

CDR3 protein: CASRPGFSYNSPLHF
J gene: TRBJ1-6
V gene: TRBV28
clone size: few
D gene: -